This T cell receptor (beta chain) was found in a study of identical twins. Study results and caveats: In cord blood, abundant beta clonotypes had fewer insertions; memory showed no trend.

This clonotype was counted only a few times. As yet, its antigen is unknown. Trimming removed 4 bases from V and 2 bases from J, with 11 bases in between. The CDR3 sequence is 15 residues long. The germline V gene encodes CDR1 KGHSH and CDR2 LQKENI. Unique molecular identifiers were in the cDNA, with template-switch universal primer binding. In TCRdb, the 5' RACE reads were re-called with MiXCR into one record per CDR3 protein. The sample shows just under 650,000 distinct CDR3 sequences, about 7% of them seen only once. These records were also assigned to another study, of yellow fever vaccine responses in identical twins.

The clonotype was recovered from a young woman in good health. This rearrangement joins TRBV18 to TRBJ2-2; D gene unclear. Sample: PBMCs. This chain's CDR3 is CASSRFDTNTGELFF. The CDR3 DNA sequence: TGTGCCAGCTCACGATTTGACACAAACACCGGGGAGCTGTTTTTT.